This T cell receptor beta chain comes out of a study of T cells in tuberculosis. The wider study: In South Africa, adults with active tuberculosis were compared with IGRA-negative and latently infected IGRA-positive adolescents. PBMC were archived before or within 7 days of starting treatment.

As to time point: new active TB diagnosis, blood taken before or within 7 days of starting treatment. On average approximately 90,000 T cells per donor were immunosequenced. Concerning this clone itself: What it recognizes is unknown.

Measured with immunoSEQ multiplex PCR; TCRdb has only the in-frame clones, and not every one. The sample holds around 30,000 clones, roughly 82% seen once. Study findings and constraints: Samples were chosen by availability of cryopreserved specimens.

The sequences come from PBMCs, collected at tuberculosis diagnosis. The TCR sequence derives from an adult with tuberculosis.

CDR3: CASSVEIRGMGGYTF. The CDR3, as DNA: TGTGCCAGCAGTGTCGAAATCAGGGGTATGGGTGGCTACACCTTC. This sequence joins TRBV28 and TRBJ1-2; D might be TRBD1 (6 bases). The V and J ends lost 5 bases and 7 bases respectively, with 20 bases between them. Germline V gene data show CDR1 as MDHEN and CDR2 as SYDVKM. The CDR3 has 15 residues.